The following is a T cell receptor beta chain sequence with its context. Many counts were recorded for this clonotype. There is no known antigen for this receptor. No base quality information exists; no much larger clone differs at one position. These data come from a study of regulatory T cells in long-lasting Graves disease (dated by TCRdb to 2020 to 2022). Some background on the complete study: In the newly diagnosed Graves' disease group, patients had been taking antithyroid drugs for less than 3 months. The study was conducted in China and was registered as a clinical trial. A total of some 35 samples underwent TCR sequencing: roughly 13 from persistent and approximately 20 from newly diagnosed Graves' disease patients. Peripheral blood TCR sequencing and RNA sequencing compared persistent Graves' disease patients with newly diagnosed Graves' disease patients.

The time point label, read with the paper, signifies: newly diagnosed GD, antithyroid drugs for less than 3 months. For both TCR sequencing and RNA sequencing, RNA was extracted from PBMCs in TRIzol. The diagnosis of Graves' disease followed American Thyroid Association guidelines. The patients came from an endocrinology department in Xi'an, China. Each patient gave roughly 10 milliliters of peripheral blood, collected in an EDTA anticoagulant tube. Ficoll Paque Plus density gradient separation was used to isolate PBMCs, and no additional T cell sorting was done. An Agilent 2100 Bioanalyzer and agarose gel were used to assess RNA quality, and a NanoDrop 2000 was used to measure RNA concentration. The protocol used for the library was multiplex PCR. Sequenced on an Illumina HiSeq 4000. iRepertoire HTBI primers and Arm-PCR amplification of CDR3 regions were used to construct TCR beta libraries. PCR products were gel purified before sequencing. For the original study's pipeline: Across samples, some 62 TRBV and roughly 15 TRBJ segments were identified and used for gene usage analysis of CDR3 amino acid clonotypes. COPE and FqMerger were used to merge filtered high-quality paired reads into contigs. BLAST was used to align contigs to IMGT TRBV, TRBD and TRBJ reference genes, with CDR3 defined following IMGT. Clonotypes above 0.1% frequency were classified as highly expanded clones. Shannon entropy was used to measure repertoire diversity, and the Gini coefficient was used to measure V-J evenness. Public clonotypes were defined as clonotypes shared by more than one individual. TCRdb reprocessing: public reads trimmed at Q25 with fastp, clones called with MiXCR, in-frame beta chains kept. Rows with a matching CDR3 protein are joined into one entry that keeps the most common DNA and genes. The V and J calls, along with clone size, are taken from TCRdb and not from the paper's own processing. This sample lists 440,000 or so distinct CDR3 sequences; just under 15% were detected once. The ten top clones hold 16% of the sample.

What the research found in general, with its limitations: TRBV28, TRBJ1-2 and TRBJ2-5 were preferentially used in persistent disease, while TRBV20-1 and TRBJ2-1 were favored in newly diagnosed disease. Peripheral blood alone was examined, since thyroid tissue, which constituted the primary lesion, could not be accessed. The small sample size was acknowledged by the authors as a limitation that may reduce accuracy. Only the TCR beta chain was sequenced and analyzed. More public clonotypes were shared among persistent patients (under 3,000) than among newly diagnosed patients (roughly 1,000). Lower TCR Shannon entropy and fewer highly expanded clones were observed in persistent Graves' disease patients than in newly diagnosed patients, which suggested clonal expansion.

V and J lose 6 bases and 0 bases, and a span of 13 bases separates them. From the cysteine up to the phenylalanine, the CDR3 has a length of 15 residues. Here the CDR3 DNA is all that survives: 45 bases in frame from base 1. The same data also contributed to another study, on T cells in Graves' hyperthyroidism and ophthalmopathy. The second paper further reports: A patient counted as having stable Graves' hyperthyroidism if no progression to ophthalmopathy occurred over 18 months of follow-up. Hyperthyroidism patients were newly diagnosed, had a disease duration of under 2 months, and were aged 18 to 65 years. The study excluded patients with uncontrolled infections, other autoimmune diseases, pregnancy or lactation. Diagnoses were based on clinical symptoms, serum thyroxine and TRAb, thyroid ultrasound and orbital computed tomography. A first-round RT-PCR of the TCR CDR3 used the HTBI primer set with the Qiagen OneStep RT-PCR kit. Most expanded thyroid clonotypes (frequency above 0.001) were also detected in blood, a finding suggesting that blood repertoires may reflect thyroid immune responses. Ophthalmopathy was separated from stable hyperthyroidism by a 13 V-J signature model, with approximately 86% sensitivity and about 81% specificity obtained in cross-validation and 80%/75% obtained in testing. During validation, the model predicted progression to ophthalmopathy a median of roughly six months ahead of onset, with almost 71% sensitivity and under 85% specificity. To identify distinguishing TCR V-J signatures, a discovery cohort of 100 or so patients was used, comprising 40 to 45 with Graves' ophthalmopathy and 57 with stable Graves' hyperthyroidism. An independent validation cohort of under 20 hyperthyroidism patients and more than 15 patients who later progressed to ophthalmopathy tested prospective prediction of ophthalmopathy. The roughly 99 discovery patients were divided at random into training and test sets in a 7:3 ratio. In six Graves' hyperthyroidism patients, the study also compared T-cell repertoires from thyroid tissue with T-cell repertoires from blood. After sampling, hyperthyroidism patients received methimazole starting at 30 mg daily, and ophthalmopathy patients received high-dose intravenous methylprednisolone. A second multiplex PCR round built the libraries, followed by size selection and purification. Libraries were sequenced paired-end with 100 bp reads on an Illumina HiSeq2000. SOAPnuke was used to process the raw data, throwing out any read that contained adapters or uncalled bases, had a mean Phred below 15, or lacked an exact constant-primer or identifier match. High-quality paired reads were merged with COPE v1.2.5, and unique nucleotide sequences were defined as clonotypes. MiTCR v1.1 was used to align the clonotypes against IMGT TRBV, TRBD and TRBJ reference segments. Only V-J combinations with frequency above 0.0001, covering approximately 99% of repertoires, were analysed. The TCS score was defined as the ratio of F50 (clonal expansion) to E x V (chaos), calculated using BLOSUM62-based TCRdist between CDR3 peptides within each V-J. Welch's t-statistics and random forest reduced around 520 V-J features to 13, which were used in a naive Bayes classifier (R e1071). Sample size was not statistically predetermined, and blinding of investigators to group allocation was not performed. The paper describes TCR Vbeta CDR3 sequencing of roughly 130 peripheral blood samples, made up of 43 ophthalmopathy patients, 70 to 80 hyperthyroidism patients and 17 progressor patients.

The receptor comes from a young woman with Graves disease. Donor details come from another sample of the same person, matched by shared clones. Recombination connected TRBV12-3 or TRBV12-4 to TRBJ2-3; tentative D gene TRBD2, with 6 bases matching. The sequences come from peripheral blood mononuclear cells (PBMCs), collected at new diagnosis, from a patient treated with antithyroid drugs. The CDR3 here reads CASRLSGPSTDTQYF. At the DNA level, the sequence is TGTGCCAGCAGGCTCAGCGGGCCTAGCACAGATACGCAGTATTTT.